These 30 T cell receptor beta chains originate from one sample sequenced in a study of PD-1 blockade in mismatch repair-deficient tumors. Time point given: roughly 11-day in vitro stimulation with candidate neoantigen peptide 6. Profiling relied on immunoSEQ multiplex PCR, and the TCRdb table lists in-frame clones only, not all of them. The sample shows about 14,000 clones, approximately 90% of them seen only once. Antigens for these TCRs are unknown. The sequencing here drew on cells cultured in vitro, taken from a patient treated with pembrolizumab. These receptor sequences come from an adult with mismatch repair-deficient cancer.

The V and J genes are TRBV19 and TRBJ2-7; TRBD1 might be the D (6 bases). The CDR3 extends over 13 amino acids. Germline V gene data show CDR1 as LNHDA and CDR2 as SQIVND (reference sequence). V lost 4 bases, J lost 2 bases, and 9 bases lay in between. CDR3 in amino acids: CASSTGQPYEQYF. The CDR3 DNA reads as TGTGCCAGTAGTACGGGACAACCCTACGAGCAGTACTTC. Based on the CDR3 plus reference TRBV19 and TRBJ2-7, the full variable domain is DGGITQSPKYLFRKEGQNVTLSCEQNLNHDAMYWYRQDPGQGLRLIYYSQIVNDFQKGDIAEGYSVSREKKESFPLTVTSAQKNPTAFYLCASSTGQPYEQYFGPGTRLTVT.

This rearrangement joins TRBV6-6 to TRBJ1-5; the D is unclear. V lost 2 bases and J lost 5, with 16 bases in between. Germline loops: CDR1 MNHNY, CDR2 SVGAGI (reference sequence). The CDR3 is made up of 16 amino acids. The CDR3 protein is CASSYAVARVDQPQHF. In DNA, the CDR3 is TGTGCCAGCAGTTACGCGGTGGCAAGGGTGGATCAGCCCCAGCATTTT.

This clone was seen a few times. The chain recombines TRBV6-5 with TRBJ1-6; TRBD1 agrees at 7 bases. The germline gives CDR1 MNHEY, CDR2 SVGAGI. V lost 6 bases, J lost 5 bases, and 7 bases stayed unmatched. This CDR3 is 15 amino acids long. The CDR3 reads CASRPGTVHNSPLHF. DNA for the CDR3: TGTGCCAGCAGACCCGGGACAGTACATAATTCACCCCTCCACTTT.

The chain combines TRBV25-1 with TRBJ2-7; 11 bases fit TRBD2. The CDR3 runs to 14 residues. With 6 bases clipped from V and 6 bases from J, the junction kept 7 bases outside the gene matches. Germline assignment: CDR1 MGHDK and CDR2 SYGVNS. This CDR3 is CASRSSGRSPEQYF. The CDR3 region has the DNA TGTGCCAGCAGATCTAGCGGGAGGTCTCCCGAGCAGTACTTC.

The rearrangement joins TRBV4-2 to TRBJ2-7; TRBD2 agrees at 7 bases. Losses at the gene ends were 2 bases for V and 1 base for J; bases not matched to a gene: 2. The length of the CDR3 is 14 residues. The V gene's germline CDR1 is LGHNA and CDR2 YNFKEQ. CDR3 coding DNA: TGTGCCAGCAGCCAACAGGGAGGGTCCTACGAGCAGTACTTC. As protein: CASSQQGGSYEQYF.

CDR3 nucleotide sequence: TGTGCCAGCAGCTCGTCCCGGTATCAGCCCCAGCATTTT. Translation gives CASSSSRYQPQHF. The chain recombines TRBV11-2 with TRBJ1-5; D unresolved. With 4 bases removed from V and 5 bases from J, the gap between germline ends came to 9 bases. Germline V gives CDR1 SGHAT, CDR2 FQNNGV. The CDR3 contains 13 residues.

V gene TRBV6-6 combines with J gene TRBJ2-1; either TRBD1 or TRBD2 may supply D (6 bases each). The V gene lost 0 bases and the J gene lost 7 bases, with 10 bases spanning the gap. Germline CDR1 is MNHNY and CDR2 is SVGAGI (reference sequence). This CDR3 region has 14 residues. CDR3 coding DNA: TGTGCCAGCAGTTACTCGGCGGGACATAATGAGCAGTTCTTC. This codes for CASSYSAGHNEQFF.

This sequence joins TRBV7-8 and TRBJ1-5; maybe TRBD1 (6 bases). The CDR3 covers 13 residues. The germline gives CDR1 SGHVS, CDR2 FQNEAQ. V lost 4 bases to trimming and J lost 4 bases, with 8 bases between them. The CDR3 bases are TGTGCCAGCAGCTGGCAGGGGAATCAGCCCCAGCATTTT. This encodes CASSWQGNQPQHF.

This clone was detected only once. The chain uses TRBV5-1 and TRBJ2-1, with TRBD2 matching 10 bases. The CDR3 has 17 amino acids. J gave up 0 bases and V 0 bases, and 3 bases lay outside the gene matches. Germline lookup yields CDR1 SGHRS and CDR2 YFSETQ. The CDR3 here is CASSLVAGGVSYNEQFF. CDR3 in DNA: TGCGCCAGCAGCTTGGTAGCGGGGGGTGTCTCCTACAATGAGCAGTTCTTC.

CDR3 nucleotides: TGTGCCAGCAGCTCGCAGGGGACCCGGACCTACAATGAGCAGTTCTTC. Translation gives CASSSQGTRTYNEQFF. The chain combines TRBV7-3 with TRBJ2-1; a weak D match, TRBD1 (6 bases). V lost 4 bases, J lost 2 bases, and 15 bases lay in between. Per germline, CDR1 SGHTA and CDR2 FQGTGA. The CDR3 has 16 amino acids.

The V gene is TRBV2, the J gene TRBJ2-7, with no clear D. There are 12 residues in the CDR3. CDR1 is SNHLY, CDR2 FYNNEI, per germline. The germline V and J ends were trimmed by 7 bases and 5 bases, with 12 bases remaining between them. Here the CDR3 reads CASMGRSDEQYF. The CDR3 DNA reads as TGTGCCAGCATGGGCAGGTCGGACGAGCAGTACTTC. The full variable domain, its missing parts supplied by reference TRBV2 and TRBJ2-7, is EPEVTQTPSHQVTQMGQEVILRCVPISNHLYFYWYRQILGQKVEFLVSFYNNEISEKSEIFDDQFSVERPDGSNFTLKIRSTKLEDSAMYFCASMGRSDEQYFGPGTRLTVT.

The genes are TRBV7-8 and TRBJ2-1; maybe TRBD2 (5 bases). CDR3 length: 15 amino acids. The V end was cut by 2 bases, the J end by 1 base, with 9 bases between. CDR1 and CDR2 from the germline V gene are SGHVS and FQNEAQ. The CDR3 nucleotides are TGTGCCAGCAGCTTACGGACTCCGTCCTACAATGAGCAGTTCTTC. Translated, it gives CASSLRTPSYNEQFF.

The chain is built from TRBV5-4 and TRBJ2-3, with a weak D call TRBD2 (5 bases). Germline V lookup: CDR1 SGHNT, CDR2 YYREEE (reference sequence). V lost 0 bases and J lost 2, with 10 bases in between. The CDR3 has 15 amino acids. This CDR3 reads CASSLAPSYTDTQYF. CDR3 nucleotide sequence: TGTGCCAGCAGCTTGGCCCCTAGCTACACAGATACGCAGTATTTT.

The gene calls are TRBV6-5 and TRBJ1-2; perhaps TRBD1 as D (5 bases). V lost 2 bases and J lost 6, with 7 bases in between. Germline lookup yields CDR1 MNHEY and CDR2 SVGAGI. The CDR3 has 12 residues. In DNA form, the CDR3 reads TGTGCCAGCAGTTACGGGGGAAATGGCTACACCTTC. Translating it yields CASSYGGNGYTF.

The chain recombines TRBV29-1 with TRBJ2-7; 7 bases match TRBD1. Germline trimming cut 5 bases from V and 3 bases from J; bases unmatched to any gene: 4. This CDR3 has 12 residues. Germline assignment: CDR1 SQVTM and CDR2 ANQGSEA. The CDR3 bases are TGCAGCGTTCAGGGGGATCTCTACGAGCAGTACTTC. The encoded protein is CSVQGDLYEQYF.

The CDR3 region is CSVAGTSGSVYEQYF. CDR3 in DNA: TGCAGCGTCGCCGGGACTAGCGGGAGTGTTTACGAGCAGTACTTC. V is TRBV29-1 and J is TRBJ2-7, with TRBD2 matching over 14 bases. The V gene end was trimmed by 6 bases and the J gene end by 4 bases; junction bases not matched to a gene: 8. This CDR3 is 15 amino acids long. CDR1 is SQVTM and CDR2 is ANQGSEA in the germline V gene.

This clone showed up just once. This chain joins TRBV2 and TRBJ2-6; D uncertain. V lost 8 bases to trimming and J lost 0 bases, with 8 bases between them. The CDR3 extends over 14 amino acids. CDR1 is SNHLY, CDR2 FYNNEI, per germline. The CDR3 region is CASFGASGANVLTF. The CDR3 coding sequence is TGTGCCAGCTTTGGCGCCTCTGGGGCCAACGTCCTGACTTTC.

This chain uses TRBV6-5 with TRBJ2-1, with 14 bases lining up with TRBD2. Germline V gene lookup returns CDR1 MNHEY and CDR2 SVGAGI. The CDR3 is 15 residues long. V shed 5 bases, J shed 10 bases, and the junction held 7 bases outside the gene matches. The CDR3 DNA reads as TGTGCCAGCAGTCCCGGGACTAGCGGGAGTTGGGAGCAGTTCTTC. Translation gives CASSPGTSGSWEQFF.

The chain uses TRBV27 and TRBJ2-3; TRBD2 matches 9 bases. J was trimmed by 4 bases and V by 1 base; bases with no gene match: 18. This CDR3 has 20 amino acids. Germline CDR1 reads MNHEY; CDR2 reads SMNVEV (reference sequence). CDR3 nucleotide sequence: TGTGCCAGCAGTTTATTTGGGTTGGGGGCGGGAGGGGGAAATGCAGATACGCAGTATTTT. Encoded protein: CASSLFGLGAGGGNADTQYF.

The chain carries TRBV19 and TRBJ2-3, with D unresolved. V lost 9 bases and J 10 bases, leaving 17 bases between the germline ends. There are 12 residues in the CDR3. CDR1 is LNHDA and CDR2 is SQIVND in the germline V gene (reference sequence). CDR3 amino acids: CASSGSLLSQYF. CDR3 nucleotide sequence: TGTGCCAGCTCCGGGTCTCTCCTCTCGCAGTATTTT.

CDR3 amino acids: CASSLTARSIQETQYF. In DNA form, the CDR3 reads TGTGCCAGCAGCTTGACAGCCCGAAGCATACAAGAGACCCAGTACTTC. The gene calls are TRBV5-6 and TRBJ2-5; D call uncertain. This CDR3 is built from 16 residues. CDR1 and CDR2 (germline): SGHDT, YYEEEE. V lost 1 base to trimming and J lost 2 bases, with 15 bases between them.

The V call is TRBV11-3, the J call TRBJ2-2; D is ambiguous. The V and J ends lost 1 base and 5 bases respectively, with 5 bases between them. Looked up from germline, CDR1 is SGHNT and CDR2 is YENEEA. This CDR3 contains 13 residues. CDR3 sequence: CASSLVETGELFF. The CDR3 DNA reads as TGTGCCAGCAGCTTAGTAGAGACCGGGGAGCTGTTTTTT. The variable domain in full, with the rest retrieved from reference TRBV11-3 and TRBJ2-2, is EAGVVQSPRYKIIEKKQPVAFWCNPISGHNTLYWYLQNLGQGPELLIRYENEEAVDDSQLPKDRFSAERLKGVDSTLKIQPAELGDSAVYLCASSLVETGELFFGEGSRLTVL.

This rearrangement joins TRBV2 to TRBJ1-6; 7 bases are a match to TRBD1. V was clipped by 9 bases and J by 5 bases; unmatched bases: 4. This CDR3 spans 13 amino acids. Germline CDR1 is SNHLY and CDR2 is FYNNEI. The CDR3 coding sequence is TGTGCCAGTACGGGACAGAATAATTCACCCCTCCACTTT. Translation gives CASTGQNNSPLHF.

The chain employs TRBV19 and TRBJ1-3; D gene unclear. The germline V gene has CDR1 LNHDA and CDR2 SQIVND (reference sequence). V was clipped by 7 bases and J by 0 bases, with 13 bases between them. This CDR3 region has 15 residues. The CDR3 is CASTPGLNSGNTIYF. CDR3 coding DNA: TGTGCCAGTACGCCGGGCCTAAACTCTGGAAACACCATATATTTT. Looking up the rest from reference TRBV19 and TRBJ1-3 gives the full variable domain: DGGITQSPKYLFRKEGQNVTLSCEQNLNHDAMYWYRQDPGQGLRLIYYSQIVNDFQKGDIAEGYSVSREKKESFPLTVTSAQKNPTAFYLCASTPGLNSGNTIYFGEGSWLTVV.

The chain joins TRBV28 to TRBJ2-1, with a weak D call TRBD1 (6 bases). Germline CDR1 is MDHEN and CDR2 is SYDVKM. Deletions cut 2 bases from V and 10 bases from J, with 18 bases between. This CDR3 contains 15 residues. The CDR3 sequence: CASSLAALTGTEQFF. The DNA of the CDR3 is TGTGCCAGCAGTTTAGCCGCCTTGACAGGAACGGAGCAGTTCTTC.

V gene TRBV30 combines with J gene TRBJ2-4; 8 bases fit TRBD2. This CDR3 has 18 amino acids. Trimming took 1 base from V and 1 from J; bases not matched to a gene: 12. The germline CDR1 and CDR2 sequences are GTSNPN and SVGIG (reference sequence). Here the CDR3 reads CAWSGLLAGRRAKNIQYF. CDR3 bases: TGTGCCTGGAGTGGACTTCTAGCGGGTCGTAGGGCCAAAAACATTCAGTACTTC.

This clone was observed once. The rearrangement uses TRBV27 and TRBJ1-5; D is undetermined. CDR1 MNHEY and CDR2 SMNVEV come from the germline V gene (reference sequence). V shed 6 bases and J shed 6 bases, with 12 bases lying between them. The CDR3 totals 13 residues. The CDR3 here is CASSPDGVQPQHF. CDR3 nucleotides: TGTGCCAGCAGCCCCGACGGGGTTCAGCCCCAGCATTTT.

CDR3 DNA sequence: TGTGCCAGCAGCTTTTCGGGGGGGTCTAACAATGAGCAGTTCTTC. As protein: CASSFSGGSNNEQFF. The J gene is TRBJ2-1, the V gene TRBV11-2; 8 nucleotides match TRBD2. The trim removed 3 bases at V and 5 bases at J, leaving 6 bases unmatched. CDR1 SGHAT and CDR2 FQNNGV come from the germline V gene. CDR3 length equals 15 residues.

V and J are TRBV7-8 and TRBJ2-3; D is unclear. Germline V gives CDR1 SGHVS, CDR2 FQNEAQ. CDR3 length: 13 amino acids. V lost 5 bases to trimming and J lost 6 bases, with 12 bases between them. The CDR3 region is CASSAPRDDTQYF. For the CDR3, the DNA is TGTGCCAGCAGCGCCCCTAGGGATGATACGCAGTATTTT.

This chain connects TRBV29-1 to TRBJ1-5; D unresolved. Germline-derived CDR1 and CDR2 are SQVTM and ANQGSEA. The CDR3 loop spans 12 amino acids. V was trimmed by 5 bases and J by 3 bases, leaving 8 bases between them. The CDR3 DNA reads TGCAGCGTTAGTCGGGACAATCAGCCCCAGCATTTT. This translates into CSVSRDNQPQHF. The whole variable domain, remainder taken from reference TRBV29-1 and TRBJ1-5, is SAVISQKPSRDICQRGTSLTIQCQVDSQVTMMFWYRQQPGQSLTLIATANQGSEATYESGFVIDKFPISRPNLTFSTLTVSNMSPEDSSIYLCSVSRDNQPQHFGDGTRLSIL.